This T cell receptor beta chain was recorded in a study of shared clonotypes between healthy human individuals. Turning to the study itself: Donor composition was a couple of women and three men, aged 18 to 49.

Germline assignment: CDR1 SGHRS and CDR2 YFSETQ. This CDR3 has 15 amino acids. Trimming cost V 4 bases and J 5 bases; bases outside gene matches: 10. Study observations and caveats: Donor scarcity curtailed the genetic and exposure-history diversity represented herein. Lower generation probabilities were found for non-shared clonotypes than for those shared by all four donors.

Deep-level assay runs were performed. Libraries were prepared by immunoSEQ multiplex PCR; TCRdb keeps only in-frame clonotypes and omits some of them. This table has 150,000 to 200,000 clones, over 80% appearing once. Points on this clone: What it binds is not known.

The chain uses TRBV5-1 and TRBJ1-1, with 8 bases that match TRBD1. This TCR was sampled from a woman aged 25 to 39 in good health. Sequencing was done on a sample of naive CD4+ T cells sorted from blood. Regarding subset: CD45RA+ positively selected. In DNA form, the CDR3 reads TGCGCCAGCAGCCTCCTGTCGGGACAGGAAACTGAAGCTTTCTTT. This encodes CASSLLSGQETEAFF.